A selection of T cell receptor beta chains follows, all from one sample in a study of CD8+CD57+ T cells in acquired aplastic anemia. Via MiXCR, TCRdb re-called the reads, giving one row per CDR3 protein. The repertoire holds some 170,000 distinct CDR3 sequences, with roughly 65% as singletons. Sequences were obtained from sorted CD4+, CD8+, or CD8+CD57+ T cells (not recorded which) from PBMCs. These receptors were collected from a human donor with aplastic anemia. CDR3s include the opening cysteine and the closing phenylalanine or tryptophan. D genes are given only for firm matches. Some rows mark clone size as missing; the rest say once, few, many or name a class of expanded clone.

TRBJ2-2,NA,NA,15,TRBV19,CASSRDWPNTGELFF,TGTGCCAGTAGTAGGGACTGGCCGAACACCGGGGAGCTGTTTTTT
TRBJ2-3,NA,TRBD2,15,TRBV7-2,CASSFTSGGTDTQYF,TGTGCCAGCAGCTTTACTAGCGGGGGCACAGATACGCAGTATTTT
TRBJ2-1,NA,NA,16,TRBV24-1,CATSDLDTSSYNEQFF,TGTGCCACCAGTGATCTGGATACTAGCTCCTACAATGAGCAGTTCTTC
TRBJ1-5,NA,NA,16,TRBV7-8,CASSLNRDISNQPQHF,TGTGCCAGCAGCTTAAACAGGGACATCAGCAATCAGCCCCAGCATTTT
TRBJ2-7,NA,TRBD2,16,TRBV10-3,CAISDRGLAGIYEQYF,TGTGCCATCAGTGACCGGGGACTAGCGGGAATCTACGAGCAGTACTTC
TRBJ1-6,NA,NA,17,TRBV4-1,CASSPLSHDSYNSPLHF,TGCGCCAGCAGCCCGCTGAGTCACGACTCCTATAATTCACCCCTCCACTTT
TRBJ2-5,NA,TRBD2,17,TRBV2,CASSPPGTSGSGKTQYF,TGTGCCAGCAGCCCTCCCGGGACTAGCGGGAGCGGGAAGACCCAGTACTTC
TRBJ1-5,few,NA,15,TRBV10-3,CAISDASGRNQPQHF,TGTGCCATCAGTGACGCTTCAGGGAGGAATCAGCCCCAGCATTTT
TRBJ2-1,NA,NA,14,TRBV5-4,CASSLWLANHEQFF,TGTGCCAGCAGCTTGTGGCTAGCTAACCATGAGCAGTTCTTC
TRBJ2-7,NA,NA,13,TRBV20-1,CSATSEDSHEQYF,TGCAGTGCCACCAGTGAAGACAGCCACGAGCAGTACTTC
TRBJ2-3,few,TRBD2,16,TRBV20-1,CSALPPGLAGTDTQYF,TGCAGTGCCCTTCCCCCGGGACTAGCGGGGACAGATACGCAGTATTTT
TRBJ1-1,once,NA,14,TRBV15,CATSRAGTLTEAFF,TGTGCCACCAGCAGAGCAGGGACTCTCACTGAAGCTTTCTTT
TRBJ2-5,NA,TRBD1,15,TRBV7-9,CASSSQGALGETQYF,TGTGCCAGCAGCTCCCAGGGGGCGCTGGGAGAGACCCAGTACTTC
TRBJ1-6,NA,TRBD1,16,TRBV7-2,CASSSPGQGASSPLHF,TGTGCCAGCAGCTCCCCGGGACAGGGGGCTAGTTCACCCCTCCACTTT
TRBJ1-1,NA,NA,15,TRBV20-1,CSAVGSLYTNTEAFF,TGCAGTGCTGTTGGCTCGCTTTACACGAACACTGAAGCTTTCTTT
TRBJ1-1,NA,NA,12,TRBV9,CASSGSNTEALF,TGTGCCAGCTCAGGCAGTAACACTGAAGCTCTCTTT
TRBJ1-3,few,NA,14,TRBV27,CASSLSRAGNTIYF,TGTGCCAGCAGTTTATCCCGAGCTGGAAACACCATATATTTT
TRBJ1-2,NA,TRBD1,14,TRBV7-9,CASSPGDRGYGYTF,TGTGCCAGCAGCCCGGGGGACAGGGGCTATGGCTACACCTTC
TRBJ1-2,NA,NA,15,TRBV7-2,CASSDQVGWDYGYTF,TGTGCCAGCAGCGACCAGGTCGGCTGGGACTATGGCTACACCTTC
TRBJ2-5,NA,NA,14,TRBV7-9,CASSLGAPEGTQYF,TGTGCCAGCAGCTTAGGGGCCCCCGAAGGGACCCAGTACTTC
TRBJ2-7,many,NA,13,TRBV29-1,CSVVRDTSYEQYF,TGCAGCGTTGTTCGGGACACGTCCTACGAGCAGTACTTC
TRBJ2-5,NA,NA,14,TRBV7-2,CATSLFLLGETQYF,TGTGCCACGTCTCTTTTTTTGCTTGGAGAGACCCAGTACTTC
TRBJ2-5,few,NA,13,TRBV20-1,CSASAHGDETQYF,TGCAGTGCTAGTGCCCACGGCGACGAGACCCAGTACTTC
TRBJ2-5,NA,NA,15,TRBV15,CATSRVPAGQETQYF,TGTGCCACCAGCAGAGTTCCAGCGGGCCAAGAGACCCAGTACTTC
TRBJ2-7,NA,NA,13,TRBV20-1,CSGRSASSYEQYF,TGCAGTGGTCGTTCTGCGAGCTCCTACGAGCAGTACTTC
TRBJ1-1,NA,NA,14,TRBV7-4,CASSPTIVETEAFF,TGTGCCAGCAGCCCTACAATCGTCGAAACTGAAGCTTTCTTT
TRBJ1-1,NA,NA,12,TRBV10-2,CAGSPVNTEAFF,TGCGCCGGCTCTCCAGTCAACACTGAAGCTTTCTTT
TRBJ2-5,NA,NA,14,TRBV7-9,CASSLGQQGETQYF,TGTGCCAGCAGCTTAGGACAGCAGGGTGAGACCCAGTACTTC
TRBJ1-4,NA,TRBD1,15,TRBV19,CASSERRGAVEKLFF,TGTGCCAGTAGTGAACGCAGGGGGGCGGTTGAAAAACTGTTTTTT
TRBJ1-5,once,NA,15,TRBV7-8,CASSLGPSPSQPQHF,TGTGCCAGCAGCTTAGGTCCCTCCCCATCCCAGCCCCAGCATTTT
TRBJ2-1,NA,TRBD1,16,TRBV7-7,CASSPGWRQGAYEQFF,TGTGCTAGCAGCCCAGGGTGGAGACAGGGGGCCTATGAGCAGTTCTTC